The present entry profiles one T cell receptor (beta chain) with its context. This CDR3 comprises 14 residues. The V gene lost 6 bases and the J gene lost 7 bases, with 17 bases spanning the gap. Germline loops: CDR1 SGHRS, CDR2 YFSETQ. As originally analysed: Amplification from reference gene primers served as the basis for estimated nucleated cell counts. Produced via immunoSEQ multiplex PCR; TCRdb's table is partial and in-frame only. The DNA gave D and trimming, while V, J and clone size come from that table. Among tens of thousands of clones listed, approximately 81% were seen once. The data were obtained in a study of blood T cell repertoires in COVID-19. Study-level information: From the United States, Italy and Spain came samples of acute and convalescent COVID-19. In each case, the material was cDNA or gDNA derived from T cells, B-cell-depleted T cells, or PBMCs.

The receptor's source is a man at least 80 years old with active or convalescent COVID-19. What was sequenced was peripheral blood. The V call is TRBV5-1, the J call TRBJ2-1, with D maybe TRBD2 (6 bases). The CDR3 here is CASTVEGRVNEQFF. The CDR3 DNA reads TGCGCCAGCACCGTGGAGGGGCGGGTTAATGAGCAGTTCTTC.